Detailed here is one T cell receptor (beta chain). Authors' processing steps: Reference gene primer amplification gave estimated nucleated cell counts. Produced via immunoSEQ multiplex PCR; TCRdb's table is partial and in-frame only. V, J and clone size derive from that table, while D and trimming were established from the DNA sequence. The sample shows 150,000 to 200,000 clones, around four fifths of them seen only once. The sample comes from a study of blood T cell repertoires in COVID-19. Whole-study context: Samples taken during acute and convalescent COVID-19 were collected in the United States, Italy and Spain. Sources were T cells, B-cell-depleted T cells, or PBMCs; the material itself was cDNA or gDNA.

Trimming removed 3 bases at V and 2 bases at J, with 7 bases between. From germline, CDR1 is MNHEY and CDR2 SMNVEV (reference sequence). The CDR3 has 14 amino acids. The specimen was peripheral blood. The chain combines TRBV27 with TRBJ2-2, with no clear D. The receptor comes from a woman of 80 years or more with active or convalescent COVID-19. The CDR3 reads CASSFVLNTGELFF. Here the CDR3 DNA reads TGTGCCAGCAGTTTTGTCCTTAACACCGGGGAGCTGTTTTTT.